This TCR beta chain appears in the sequencing data of a study of Graves' ophthalmopathy and Graves' hyperthyroidism. CDR3 size: 10 residues. The V gene lost 5 bases and the J gene lost 6 bases, with 5 bases spanning the gap. Germline loops: CDR1 SNHLY, CDR2 FYNNEI. RNA transcripts served as template for amplifying TCR beta CDR3 sequences. Investigators did first-round RT-PCR with HTBI primers, then second-round multiplex PCR. TCRdb independently ran MiXCR on the multiplex PCR reads; one entry per CDR3 protein. The sample lists 300,000 to 400,000 distinct CDR3 sequences; around a sixth were seen once. This clonotype came up once. This may be a read error, as it is one base from a much larger clone. The conserved phenylalanine or tryptophan is not found at the CDR3 terminus, so this likely reflects a read error.

The chain has TRBV2 and TRBJ2-7; no clear D gene. Sequences were obtained from peripheral blood. The origin of this receptor is an adult man with Graves' ophthalmopathy. CDR3 residues: CASSRSEQYI. Here the CDR3 DNA reads TGTGCCAGCAGTCGTAGCGAGCAGTACATC.